This TCR beta chain was recovered during a study of cytomegalovirus exposure and HLA in healthy donors. As for the study in general: A subsequent analysis reported that the roughly 120 validation repertoires were produced on the same platform that had also been used for the roughly 700 first-cohort repertoires. Study-level results: TCR clusters originating in the first cohort tended to co-occur in the 100 to 150 validation repertoires, according to a later analysis. A few chains tied to CMV proved CMV antigen-specific in vitro. The classifier was said to identify cytomegalovirus status with high specificity and sensitivity.

Measured with immunoSEQ multiplex PCR; TCRdb has only the in-frame clones, and not every one. The table lists about 98,000 clones, about 83% of them singletons, with about 4% in the top ten. Germline V lookup: CDR1 SGDLS, CDR2 YYNGEE. J gave up 5 bases and V 7 bases, and 14 bases lay outside the gene matches. The CDR3 has 18 amino acids. Concerning this clone: Antigen specificity is unknown.

This sequence was found in a woman in her 30s in good health and CMV-seronegative. The rearrangement joins TRBV9 to TRBJ2-2; 13 nucleotides align to TRBD2. Sample: PBMCs. CDR3 in DNA: TGTGCCAGCTCTTTAGTCGGGACTAGCGGGGCCCAGACCGGGGAGCTGTTTTTT. Encoded protein: CASSLVGTSGAQTGELFF.